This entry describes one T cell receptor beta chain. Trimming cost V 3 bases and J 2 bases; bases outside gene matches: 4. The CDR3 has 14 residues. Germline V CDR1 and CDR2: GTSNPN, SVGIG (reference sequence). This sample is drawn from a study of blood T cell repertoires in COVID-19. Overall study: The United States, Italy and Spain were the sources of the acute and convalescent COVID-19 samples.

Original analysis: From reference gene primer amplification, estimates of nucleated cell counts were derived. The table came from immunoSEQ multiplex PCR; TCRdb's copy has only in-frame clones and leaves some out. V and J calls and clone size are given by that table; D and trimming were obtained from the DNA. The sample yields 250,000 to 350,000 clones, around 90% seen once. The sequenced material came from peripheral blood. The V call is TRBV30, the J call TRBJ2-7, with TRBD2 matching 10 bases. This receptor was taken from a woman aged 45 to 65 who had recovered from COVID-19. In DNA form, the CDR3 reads TGTGCCTGGAGGGGAGCGGGAGGGCCCTACGAGCAGTACTTC. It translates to CAWRGAGGPYEQYF. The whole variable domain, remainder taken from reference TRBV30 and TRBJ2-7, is SQTIHQWPATLVQPVGSPLSLECTVEGTSNPNLYWYRQAAGRGLQLLFYSVGIGQISSEVPQNLSASRPQDRQFILSSKKLLLSDSGFYLCAWRGAGGPYEQYFGPGTRLTVT.